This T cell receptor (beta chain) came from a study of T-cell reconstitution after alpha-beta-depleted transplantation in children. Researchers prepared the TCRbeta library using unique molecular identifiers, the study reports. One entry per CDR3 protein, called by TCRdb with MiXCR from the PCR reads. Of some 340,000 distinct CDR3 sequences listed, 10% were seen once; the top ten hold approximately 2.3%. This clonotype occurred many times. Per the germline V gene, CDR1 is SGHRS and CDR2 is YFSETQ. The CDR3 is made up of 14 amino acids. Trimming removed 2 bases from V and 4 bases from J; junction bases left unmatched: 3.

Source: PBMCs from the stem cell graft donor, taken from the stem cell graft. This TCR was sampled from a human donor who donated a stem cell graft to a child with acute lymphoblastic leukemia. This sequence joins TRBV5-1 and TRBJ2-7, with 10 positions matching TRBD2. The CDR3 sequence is CASSLAGGGYEQYF. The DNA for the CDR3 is TGCGCCAGCAGCTTAGCGGGAGGGGGTTACGAGCAGTACTTC.